One sample yielded the 24 T cell receptor beta chains listed below, sequenced in a study of memory CD4+ T cells and cytomegalovirus serostatus. The sort gate was single viable CD3+CD4+CD8-CD45RO+ cells for memory CD4+ T cells. Profiled with immunoSEQ multiplex PCR; TCRdb holds only in-frame clones, not every one. The sample holds some 87,000 clones, roughly 80% seen once. The sequenced material came from memory CD4+ T cells from blood. The source is an adult in good health and CMV-seropositive.

V usage is TRBV20-1 and J usage is TRBJ2-4; a weak D match, TRBD1 (5 bases). Germline V gene data show CDR1 as DFQATT and CDR2 as SNEGSKA (reference sequence). This CDR3 has 11 amino acids. With 3 bases removed from V and 5 bases from J, the gap between germline ends came to 5 bases. CDR3 coding DNA: TGCAGTGCTAGCAGGGAAAACATTCAGTACTTC. The encoded protein is CSASRENIQYF.

The chain joins TRBV14 to TRBJ1-2; D call uncertain. CDR3 length equals 14 residues. Germline CDR1 reads SGHDN; CDR2 reads FVKESK. Trimming took 4 bases from V and 0 from J, leaving 9 bases between them. The CDR3 DNA reads TGTGCCAGCAGCCCCCTGGGAGCTAACTATGGCTACACCTTC. This encodes CASSPLGANYGYTF.

The J gene is TRBJ2-7, the V gene TRBV2; D is undetermined. V dropped 4 bases and J dropped 4 bases, with 5 bases sitting between them. CDR1 is SNHLY, CDR2 FYNNEI, per germline. The CDR3 contains 11 residues. In DNA, the CDR3 is TGTGCCAGCAGTGGCCTTTACGAGCAGTACTTC. It encodes CASSGLYEQYF.

The chain joins TRBV4-3 to TRBJ2-2; D is possibly TRBD2 (5 bases). V lost 0 bases and J lost 5, with 7 bases in between. Germline V lookup: CDR1 LGHNA, CDR2 YSLEER. The CDR3 consists of 14 residues. The CDR3, as DNA: TGCGCCAGCAGCCAAGAACTAGGTACCGGGGAGCTGTTTTTT. It specifies CASSQELGTGELFF.

This chain connects TRBV7-2 to TRBJ1-4; D not resolved. This CDR3 has 16 amino acids. V was pared by 2 bases and J by 8 bases, with 18 bases between. Germline CDR1 is SGHTA and CDR2 is FQGNSA. CDR3 sequence: CASSLLGPGIGEKLFF. The CDR3 DNA follows: TGTGCCAGCAGCTTACTGGGCCCCGGCATTGGAGAAAAACTGTTTTTT.

CDR3 coding DNA: TGCGCCAGCAGCTTGTTTAGTGTAGGCATCTGGGCGGACAATGAGCAGTTCTTC. This translates into CASSLFSVGIWADNEQFF. This chain links TRBV5-1 with TRBJ2-1; D ambiguous. CDR1 and CDR2 (germline): SGHRS, YFSETQ. CDR3 length: 18 amino acids. V dropped 1 base and J dropped 5 bases, with 22 bases sitting between them.

This clone was observed a few times. The chain combines TRBV7-8 with TRBJ2-4; D is ambiguous. The V gene's germline CDR1 is SGHVS and CDR2 FQNEAQ. The CDR3 sequence is 14 residues long. V lost 5 bases, J lost 6 bases, and 14 bases lay in between. CDR3 protein: CASSPEPYGNIQYF. The CDR3 nucleotides are TGTGCCAGCAGCCCTGAACCGTACGGAAACATTCAGTACTTC.

The rearrangement uses TRBV14 and TRBJ2-7; TRBD1 is a possible D gene (5 bases). Germline CDR1 reads SGHDN; CDR2 reads FVKESK. The ends were cut back, 3 bases at V and 0 bases at J, with 6 bases in the middle. The CDR3 is 13 amino acids. For the CDR3, the DNA is TGTGCCAGCAGCCAGGGGCGCTCCTACGAGCAGTACTTC. Translation: CASSQGRSYEQYF. The entire variable domain, with the rest obtained from reference TRBV14 and TRBJ2-7, is as follows: EAGVTQFPSHSVIEKGQTVTLRCDPISGHDNLYWYRRVMGKEIKFLLHFVKESKQDESGMPNNRFLAERTGGTYSTLKVQPAELEDSGVYFCASSQGRSYEQYFGPGTRLTVT.

The CDR3 region is CASSINGGGGEKLFF. The CDR3 DNA is TGTGCCAGTAGTATCAACGGAGGAGGGGGTGAAAAACTGTTTTTT. This sequence joins TRBV19 and TRBJ1-4; possible D gene TRBD1, 6 bases. Germline assignment: CDR1 LNHDA and CDR2 SQIVND (reference sequence). The CDR3 has 15 amino acids. Trimming shortened V by 3 bases and J by 7 bases, and 15 bases separated the two germline ends.

The rearrangement uses TRBV11-2 and TRBJ1-2, with D possibly being TRBD1 (6 bases). Trimming took 4 bases from V and 6 from J, leaving 15 bases between them. Germline V gene lookup returns CDR1 SGHAT and CDR2 FQNNGV. The CDR3 runs 14 residues. The CDR3 spells CASSSSVQGDGYTF. CDR3 nucleotide sequence: TGTGCCAGCAGCTCCTCGGTACAGGGTGATGGCTACACCTTC.

The chain couples TRBV25-1 to TRBJ1-2, with D unclear. With 2 bases removed from V and 4 bases from J, the gap between germline ends came to 5 bases. CDR1 is MGHDK and CDR2 is SYGVNS in the germline V gene. CDR3 length: 12 amino acids. The CDR3 DNA is TGTGCCAGCAGTGAAGGATTCTATGGCTACACCTTC. It codes for CASSEGFYGYTF.

J is TRBJ1-1 and V is TRBV14, with TRBD1 as a possible D gene (5 bases). CDR3 length equals 17 residues. Trimming cost V 4 bases and J 0 bases, with 18 bases left between them. Germline loops: CDR1 SGHDN, CDR2 FVKESK. In DNA, the CDR3 is TGTGCCAGCAGCCCCCTTAGAGGGACGGAGCTGAACACTGAAGCTTTCTTT. Encoded protein: CASSPLRGTELNTEAFF.

The genes are TRBV7-9 and TRBJ1-1, with no clear D. V was shortened by 5 bases and J by 10 bases, with 20 bases between the two germline ends. This CDR3 region has 14 residues. The germline V gene has CDR1 SEHNR and CDR2 FQNEAQ (reference sequence). CDR3 bases: TGTGCCAGCAGCCCGTCGTATTTACGGGAGGGAGCTTTCTTT. Translation gives CASSPSYLREGAFF.

This clone has more than one count but fewer than ten. V and J are TRBV19 and TRBJ2-5; no clear D. The CDR3 sequence is 15 residues long. Germline CDR1 is LNHDA and CDR2 is SQIVND (reference sequence). V lost 0 bases and J lost 4, with 12 bases in between. In DNA form, the CDR3 reads TGTGCCAGTAGTATAGATCGAATTGGTGGAGAGACCCAGTACTTC. This translates into CASSIDRIGGETQYF.

The V gene is TRBV11-1, the J gene TRBJ2-3, with 10 bases matching TRBD2. CDR3 size: 15 residues. Losses at the gene ends were 6 bases for V and 4 bases for J; bases not matched to a gene: 7. In germline, CDR1 is SGHAT, CDR2 FQDESV (reference sequence). In nucleotides, the CDR3 is TGTGCCAGCAGACCCGGACTAGCGGAGGCAGATACGCAGTATTTT. This translates into CASRPGLAEADTQYF.

This clone has a handful of counts. V and J are TRBV7-2 and TRBJ1-2; 9 bases match TRBD1. V lost 3 bases, J lost 4 bases, and 3 bases stayed unmatched. The CDR3 length is 14 residues. Looked up from germline, CDR1 is SGHTA and CDR2 is FQGNSA. CDR3 sequence reads: CASSLTTGGYGYTF. For the CDR3, the DNA is TGTGCCAGCAGCTTGACGACAGGGGGCTATGGCTACACCTTC.

The V call is TRBV27, the J call TRBJ1-3; no reliable D call. CDR3 length equals 15 residues. Trimming removed 0 bases at V and 0 bases at J, with 6 bases between. Germline values: CDR1 MNHEY, CDR2 SMNVEV (reference sequence). In DNA form, the CDR3 reads TGTGCCAGCAGTTTATCGTACGACTCTGGAAACACCATATATTTT. Residues: CASSLSYDSGNTIYF.

The chain combines TRBV6-5 with TRBJ2-7, with 8 bases matching TRBD1. V dropped 6 bases and J dropped 2; count of bases not matched to a gene: 9. The CDR3 is 15 residues long. Germline V CDR1 and CDR2: MNHEY, SVGAGI. The CDR3 spells CASRDTGTGTYEQYF. CDR3 DNA sequence: TGTGCCAGCAGAGATACCGGGACAGGAACCTACGAGCAGTACTTC.

This clone was recorded only once. The genes are TRBV7-2 and TRBJ1-4; the D gene is possibly TRBD1 (6 bases). Germline loops: CDR1 SGHTA, CDR2 FQGNSA. V was trimmed by 2 bases and J by 3 bases, leaving 13 bases between them. This CDR3 contains 16 residues. The chain's CDR3 is CASSLLGGGSNEKLFF. CDR3 coding DNA: TGTGCCAGCAGCTTATTGGGGGGCGGATCTAATGAAAAACTGTTTTTT.

The chain couples TRBV5-1 to TRBJ1-2; a possible D gene is TRBD1 (6 bases). CDR1 is SGHRS and CDR2 is YFSETQ in the germline V gene. Deletions cut 4 bases from V and 4 bases from J, with 17 bases between. The CDR3 is 15 residues long. As DNA, the CDR3 is TGCGCCAGCAGCGGAGACAGGATCTCGAGCTATGGCTACACCTTC. Protein: CASSGDRISSYGYTF.

The J gene is TRBJ2-5, the V gene TRBV29-1; D is uncertain. Germline V lookup: CDR1 SQVTM, CDR2 ANQGSEA. V gave up 6 bases and J gave up 1 base, with 12 bases separating them. This CDR3 spans 13 amino acids. The CDR3 nucleotides are TGCAGCGTCAGCGCTGGGGTCCAAGAGACCCAGTACTTC. Its protein is CSVSAGVQETQYF.

A remark on this clone: The sample carries other DNA sequences with the same CDR3. This chain uses TRBV5-1 with TRBJ1-1; no clear D gene. Trimming removed 0 bases at V and 4 bases at J, with 7 bases between. The CDR3 totals 13 residues. Germline CDR1 is SGHRS and CDR2 is YFSETQ. Here the CDR3 reads CASSLDRFTEAFF. The DNA for the CDR3 is TGCGCCAGCAGCTTGGACAGATTCACTGAAGCTTTCTTT.

This chain links TRBV5-1 with TRBJ2-5, with D uncertain. This CDR3 is 14 amino acids long. The V end lost 4 bases, the J end lost 1 base, and 11 bases lay between the germline ends. Germline V gives CDR1 SGHRS, CDR2 YFSETQ. CDR3 amino acids: CASSPGRVQETQYF. CDR3 in DNA: TGCGCCAGCAGCCCCGGAAGGGTCCAAGAGACCCAGTACTTC.

The chain employs TRBV5-1 and TRBJ2-1; 15 bases align to TRBD2. CDR1 is SGHRS, CDR2 YFSETQ, per germline. The ends lost 6 bases at V and 0 bases at J; junction bases unmatched: 7. This CDR3 spans 18 amino acids. The CDR3, as DNA: TGCGCCAGCACGGCCGGGACTAGCGGGGGGAGCTCCTACAATGAGCAGTTCTTC. It specifies CASTAGTSGGSSYNEQFF.